A single sample gave rise to the 15 T cell receptor beta chains below, sequenced in a study of blood T cell repertoires in COVID-19. Some clones are missing from TCRdb's copy, which holds only in-frame ones; the method was immunoSEQ multiplex PCR. The data show approximately 250,000 clones, about 89% seen once. Sequenced input: peripheral blood. The origin of the receptors is a middle-aged man with active or convalescent COVID-19.

V and J are TRBV4-1 and TRBJ2-5, with 12 bases that match TRBD1. V gave up 4 bases and J gave up 5 bases; unmatched junction bases: 11. Germline assignment: CDR1 MGHRA and CDR2 YSYEKL. This CDR3 has 17 residues. CDR3 loop: CASSPEGQGASGETQYF. In DNA form, the CDR3 reads TGCGCCAGCAGCCCAGAGGGACAGGGGGCCTCCGGGGAGACCCAGTACTTC.

This chain links TRBV5-1 with TRBJ2-2; 14 bases line up with TRBD2. V was clipped by 4 bases and J by 7 bases; unmatched bases: 9. The CDR3 has 17 residues. Germline V CDR1 and CDR2: SGHRS, YFSETQ. This CDR3 reads CASSPGLAGGYGGELFF. The CDR3 DNA reads TGCGCCAGCAGCCCCGGACTAGCGGGAGGCTATGGCGGGGAGCTGTTTTTT.

This chain uses TRBV30 with TRBJ2-5; tentatively, D is TRBD1 (6 bases). This CDR3 comprises 17 residues. Trimming removed 0 bases at V and 1 base at J, with 18 bases between. The germline V gene has CDR1 GTSNPN and CDR2 SVGIG (reference sequence). CDR3 nucleotides: TGTGCCTGGAGTGTACGATGGGGGCCAAGGGTCCAAGAGACCCAGTACTTC. Residues: CAWSVRWGPRVQETQYF.

V gene TRBV5-6 combines with J gene TRBJ2-7; D is possibly TRBD1 (6 bases). V shed 2 bases and J shed 5 bases, with 14 bases lying between them. Germline V gene lookup returns CDR1 SGHDT and CDR2 YYEEEE. CDR3 length equals 14 residues. CDR3 DNA: TGTGCCAGCAGCTTCGGGACAAGGCTAGACGAGCAGTACTTC. This codes for CASSFGTRLDEQYF. Using reference TRBV5-6 and TRBJ2-7 for the parts outside the CDR3, the full variable domain is DAGVTQSPTHLIKTRGQQVTLRCSPKSGHDTVSWYQQALGQGPQFIFQYYEEEERQRGNFPDRFSGHQFPNYSSELNVNALLLGDSALYLCASSFGTRLDEQYFGPGTRLTVT.

In its sample, this clone was seen a few times. The rearrangement links TRBV25-1 to TRBJ1-4; maybe TRBD1 (6 bases). The CDR3 contains 16 residues. V dropped 6 bases and J dropped 8 bases, with 22 bases sitting between them. Germline CDR1 is MGHDK and CDR2 is SYGVNS. This chain's CDR3 is CASRTSGHPVGEKLFF. In DNA, the CDR3 is TGTGCCAGCAGAACGTCGGGACACCCCGTTGGGGAAAAACTGTTTTTT. The variable domain in full, completed from reference TRBV25-1 and TRBJ1-4, reads EADIYQTPRYLVIGTGKKITLECSQTMGHDKMYWYQQDPGMELHLIHYSYGVNSTEKGDLSSESTVSRIRTEHFPLTLESARPSHTSQYLCASRTSGHPVGEKLFFGSGTQLSVL.

The chain links TRBV5-1 to TRBJ1-2; D remains ambiguous. The CDR3 runs 14 residues. Per germline, CDR1 SGHRS and CDR2 YFSETQ. The V end was cut by 2 bases, the J end by 0 bases, with 8 bases between. Here the CDR3 reads CASSLTAANYGYTF. CDR3 DNA sequence: TGCGCCAGCAGCTTAACAGCCGCTAACTATGGCTACACCTTC.

The chain carries TRBV19 and TRBJ2-1; D unresolved. The CDR3 totals 10 residues. Germline V gives CDR1 LNHDA, CDR2 SQIVND (reference sequence). The V end lost 6 bases, the J end lost 10 bases, and 7 bases lay between the germline ends. The CDR3 loop is CASSGGEQFF. The CDR3 coding sequence is TGTGCCAGTAGCGGCGGAGAGCAGTTCTTC.

The rearrangement uses TRBV7-9 and TRBJ2-1; 10 bases align to TRBD2. CDR1 and CDR2 from the germline V gene are SEHNR and FQNEAQ (reference sequence). The length of the CDR3 is 16 residues. The junction had 12 bases not matched to a gene; V was cut back by 5 bases and J by 8 bases. CDR3 DNA: TGTGCCAGCAGCCCCCGGGCTAGCGGGAGTCTCTATGAGCAGTTCTTC. The encoded protein is CASSPRASGSLYEQFF. Full variable domain (rest looked up from reference TRBV7-9 and TRBJ2-1): DTGVSQNPRHKITKRGQNVTFRCDPISEHNRLYWYRQTLGQGPEFLTYFQNEAQLEKSRLLSDRFSAERPKGSFSTLEIQRTEQGDSAMYLCASSPRASGSLYEQFFGPGTRLTVL.

The chain combines TRBV6-4 with TRBJ1-2, with TRBD1 matching over 9 bases. Germline V CDR1 and CDR2: MRHNA, SNTAGT. Germline trimming cut 6 bases from V and 7 bases from J; bases unmatched to any gene: 9. This CDR3 is built from 14 residues. CDR3 in DNA: TGTGCCAGCAGCCGGGACAGGGAGTCTGGTGGCTACACCTTC. Its protein product is CASSRDRESGGYTF.

The genes are TRBV5-4 and TRBJ1-2, with a possible D match to TRBD1 (6 bases). Germline values: CDR1 SGHNT, CDR2 YYREEE (reference sequence). V lost 4 bases and J 2 bases, leaving 18 bases between the germline ends. The CDR3 loop spans 16 amino acids. The CDR3 loop reads CASSVSRGLGNYGYTF. The CDR3 DNA is TGTGCCAGCAGCGTATCCAGGGGCCTTGGGAACTATGGCTACACCTTC.

The V call is TRBV5-6, the J call TRBJ2-7; 9 bases are a match to TRBD2. The CDR3 totals 19 residues. V lost 1 base, J lost 2 bases, and 16 bases stayed unmatched. The germline V gene has CDR1 SGHDT and CDR2 YYEEEE. The CDR3 region is CASSLRTALPSGAPYEQYF. The CDR3 region has the DNA TGTGCCAGCAGCTTGAGGACAGCTCTGCCTAGCGGGGCCCCCTACGAGCAGTACTTC.

This sequence joins TRBV3-1 (or the pseudogene TRBV3-2) and TRBJ2-1; TRBD2 is a possible D gene (6 bases). CDR1 LGHDT and CDR2 YNNKEL come from the germline V gene (reference sequence). This CDR3 region has 14 residues. V shed 3 bases and J shed 6 bases, with 12 bases lying between them. DNA for the CDR3: TGTGCCAGCAGCCATCGGAGGGCTGTCAATGAGCAGTTCTTC. Protein: CASSHRRAVNEQFF.

The V gene is TRBV27, the J gene TRBJ2-6; a possible D gene is TRBD1 (5 bases). The V end was cut by 7 bases, the J end by 3 bases, with 13 bases between. The CDR3 is 15 amino acids. Germline V gives CDR1 MNHEY, CDR2 SMNVEV (reference sequence). CDR3 DNA: TGTGCCAGCAAGGAAGGGGTTTATGGGGCCAACGTCCTGACTTTC. As protein: CASKEGVYGANVLTF.

The chain links TRBV20-1 to TRBJ1-1; 7 bases are a match to TRBD1. The CDR3 covers 13 residues. Germline assignment: CDR1 DFQATT and CDR2 SNEGSKA (reference sequence). Trimming took 3 bases from V and 4 from J; bases not matched to a gene: 5. CDR3 sequence: CSASDREGTEAFF. As DNA, the CDR3 is TGCAGTGCTAGTGACAGGGAGGGCACTGAAGCTTTCTTT.

CDR3 nucleotides: TGTGCCTGGAGTGTATTATGGCCCGCTGAGACCCAGTACTTC. Residues: CAWSVLWPAETQYF. The chain combines TRBV30 with TRBJ2-5; D gene uncertain. V lost 0 bases to trimming and J lost 5 bases, with 13 bases between them. This CDR3 has 14 residues. Germline CDR1 reads GTSNPN; CDR2 reads SVGIG (reference sequence).